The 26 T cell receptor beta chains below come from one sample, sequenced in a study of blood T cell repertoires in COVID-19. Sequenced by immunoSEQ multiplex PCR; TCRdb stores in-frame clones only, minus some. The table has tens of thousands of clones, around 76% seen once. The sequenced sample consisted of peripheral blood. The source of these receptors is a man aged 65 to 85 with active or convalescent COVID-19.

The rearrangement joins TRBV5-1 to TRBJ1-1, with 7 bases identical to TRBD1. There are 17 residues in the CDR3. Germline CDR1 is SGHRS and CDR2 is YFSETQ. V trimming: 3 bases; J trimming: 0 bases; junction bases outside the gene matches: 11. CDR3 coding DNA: TGCGCCAGCAGCTCGACCTTCCAGGGGGGCATGAACACTGAAGCTTTCTTT. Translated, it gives CASSSTFQGGMNTEAFF.

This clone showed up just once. Here the CDR3 DNA reads TGTGCCAGCAGTCAGGGACACCGAAATCAGCCCCAGCATTTT. Protein product: CASSQGHRNQPQHF. This chain links TRBV6-5 with TRBJ1-5; TRBD1 is a possible D gene (6 bases). The V end lost 5 bases, the J end lost 4 bases, and 12 bases lay between the germline ends. CDR3 length: 14 residues. The V gene's germline CDR1 is MNHEY and CDR2 SVGAGI.

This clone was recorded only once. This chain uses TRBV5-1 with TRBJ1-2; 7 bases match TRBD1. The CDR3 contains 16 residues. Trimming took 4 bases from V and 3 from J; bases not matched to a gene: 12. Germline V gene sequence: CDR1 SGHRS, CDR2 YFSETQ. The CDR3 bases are TGCGCCAGCAGCCCGAAGACAGGGCCCTTCGACTATGGCTACACCTTC. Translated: CASSPKTGPFDYGYTF.

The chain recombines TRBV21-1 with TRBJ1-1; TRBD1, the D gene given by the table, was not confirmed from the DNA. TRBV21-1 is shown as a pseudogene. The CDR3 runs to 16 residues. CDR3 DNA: TGTGCCAGCAGCCCCCGGACAGGGGGCGAGTACACTGAAGCTTTCTTT. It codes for CASSPRTGGEYTEAFF.

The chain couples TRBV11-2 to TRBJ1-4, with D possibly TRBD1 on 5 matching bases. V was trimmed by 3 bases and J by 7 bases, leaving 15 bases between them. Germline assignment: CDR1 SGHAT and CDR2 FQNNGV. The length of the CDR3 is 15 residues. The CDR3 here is CASSFGKGVREKLFF. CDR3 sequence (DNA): TGTGCCAGCAGCTTTGGAAAAGGGGTTCGTGAAAAACTGTTTTTT.

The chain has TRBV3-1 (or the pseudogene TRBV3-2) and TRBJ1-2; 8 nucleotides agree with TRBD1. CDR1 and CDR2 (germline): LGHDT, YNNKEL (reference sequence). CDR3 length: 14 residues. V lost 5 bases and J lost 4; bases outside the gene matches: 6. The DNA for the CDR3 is TGTGCCAGCAGCTACCAGGGGGCTGGCTATGGCTACACCTTC. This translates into CASSYQGAGYGYTF.

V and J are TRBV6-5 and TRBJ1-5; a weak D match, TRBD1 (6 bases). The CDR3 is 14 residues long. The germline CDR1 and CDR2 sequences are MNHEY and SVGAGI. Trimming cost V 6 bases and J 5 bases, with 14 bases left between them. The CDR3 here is CASRARGGHQPQHF. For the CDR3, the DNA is TGTGCCAGCAGGGCTCGGGGGGGCCATCAGCCCCAGCATTTT.

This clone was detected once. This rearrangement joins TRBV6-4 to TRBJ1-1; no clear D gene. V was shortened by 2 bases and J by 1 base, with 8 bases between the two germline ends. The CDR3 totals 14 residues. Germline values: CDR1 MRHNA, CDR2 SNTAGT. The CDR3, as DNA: TGTGCCAGCAGTGACGCGGCTCCGAACACTGAAGCTTTCTTT. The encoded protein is CASSDAAPNTEAFF.

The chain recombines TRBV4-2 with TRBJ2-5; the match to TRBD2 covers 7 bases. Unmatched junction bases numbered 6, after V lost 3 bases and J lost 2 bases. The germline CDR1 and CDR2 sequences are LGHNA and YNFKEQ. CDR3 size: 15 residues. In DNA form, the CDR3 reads TGTGCCAGCAGCCAGTCCGGGACTACACAAGAGACCCAGTACTTC. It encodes CASSQSGTTQETQYF.

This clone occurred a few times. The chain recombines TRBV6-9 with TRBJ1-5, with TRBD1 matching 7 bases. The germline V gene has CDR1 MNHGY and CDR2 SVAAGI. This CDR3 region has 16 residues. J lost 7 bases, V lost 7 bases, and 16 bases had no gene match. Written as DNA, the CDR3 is TGTGCCAGCATATTAAGACAGGGAAGGCTTAAGCAGCCCCAGCATTTT. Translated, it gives CASILRQGRLKQPQHF.

The CDR3 DNA is TGCGCCAGCAGCTTGCCGAGGTCACAGGGGACTGGTACTGAAGCTTTCTTT. Translated, it gives CASSLPRSQGTGTEAFF. V and J are TRBV5-1 and TRBJ1-1; 7 bases agree with TRBD1. Germline V CDR1 and CDR2: SGHRS, YFSETQ. V gave up 1 base and J gave up 5 bases; unmatched junction bases: 14. CDR3 length: 17 amino acids.

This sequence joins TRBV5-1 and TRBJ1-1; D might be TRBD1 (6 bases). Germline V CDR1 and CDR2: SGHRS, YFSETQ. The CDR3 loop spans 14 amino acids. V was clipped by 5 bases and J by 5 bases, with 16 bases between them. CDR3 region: CASRGGKGPTEAFF. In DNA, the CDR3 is TGCGCCAGCAGAGGGGGAAAGGGGCCAACTGAAGCTTTCTTT.

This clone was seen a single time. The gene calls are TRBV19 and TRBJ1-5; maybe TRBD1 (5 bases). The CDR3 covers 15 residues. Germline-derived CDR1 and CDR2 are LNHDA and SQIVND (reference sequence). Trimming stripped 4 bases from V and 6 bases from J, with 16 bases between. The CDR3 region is CASSKDLGAAQPQHF. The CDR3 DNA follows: TGTGCCAGTAGTAAAGATTTAGGGGCGGCTCAGCCCCAGCATTTT.

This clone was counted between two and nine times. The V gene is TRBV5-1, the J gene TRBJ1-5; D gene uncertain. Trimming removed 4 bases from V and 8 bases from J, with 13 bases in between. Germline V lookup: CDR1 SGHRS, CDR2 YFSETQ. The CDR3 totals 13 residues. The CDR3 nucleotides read TGCGCCAGCAGCGATCAGTCCGGAGAGCCCCAGCATTTT. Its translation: CASSDQSGEPQHF.

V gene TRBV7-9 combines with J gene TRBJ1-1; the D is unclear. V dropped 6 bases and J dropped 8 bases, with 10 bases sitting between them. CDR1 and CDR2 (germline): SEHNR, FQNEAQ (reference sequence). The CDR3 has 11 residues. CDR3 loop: CASRFRREAFF. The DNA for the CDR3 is TGTGCCAGCAGATTCAGGCGCGAAGCTTTCTTT.

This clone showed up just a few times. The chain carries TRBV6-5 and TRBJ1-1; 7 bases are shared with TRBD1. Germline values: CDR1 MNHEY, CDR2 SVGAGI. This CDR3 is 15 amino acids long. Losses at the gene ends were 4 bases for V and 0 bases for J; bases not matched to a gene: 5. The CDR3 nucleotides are TGTGCCAGCAGTTCGGGACAGAGGATGAACACTGAAGCTTTCTTT. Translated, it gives CASSSGQRMNTEAFF.

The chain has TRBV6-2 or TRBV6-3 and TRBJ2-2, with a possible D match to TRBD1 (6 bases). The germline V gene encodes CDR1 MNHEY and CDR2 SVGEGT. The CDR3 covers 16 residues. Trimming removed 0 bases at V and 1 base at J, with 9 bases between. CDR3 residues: CASSYSETGNTGELFF. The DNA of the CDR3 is TGTGCCAGCAGTTACTCGGAGACAGGGAACACCGGGGAGCTGTTTTTT.

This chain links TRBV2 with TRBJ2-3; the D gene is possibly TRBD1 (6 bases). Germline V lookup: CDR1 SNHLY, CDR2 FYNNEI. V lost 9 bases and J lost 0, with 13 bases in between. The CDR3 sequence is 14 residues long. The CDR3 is CASSSGQSTDTQYF. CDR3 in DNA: TGTGCCAGTTCCTCGGGACAAAGCACAGATACGCAGTATTTT.

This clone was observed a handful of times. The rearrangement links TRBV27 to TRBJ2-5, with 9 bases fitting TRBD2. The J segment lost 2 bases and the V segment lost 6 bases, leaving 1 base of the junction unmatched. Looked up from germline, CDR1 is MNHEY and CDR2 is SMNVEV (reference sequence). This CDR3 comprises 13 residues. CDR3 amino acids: CASRLAGQETQYF. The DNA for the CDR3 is TGTGCCAGCAGGCTAGCGGGGCAAGAGACCCAGTACTTC.

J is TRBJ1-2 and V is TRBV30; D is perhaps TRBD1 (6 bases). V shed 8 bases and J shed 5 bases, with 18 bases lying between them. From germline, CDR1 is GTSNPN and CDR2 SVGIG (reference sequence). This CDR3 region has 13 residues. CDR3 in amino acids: CAGVRDTGYGYTF. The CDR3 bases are TGTGCCGGGGTCCGGGACACGGGATATGGCTACACCTTC.

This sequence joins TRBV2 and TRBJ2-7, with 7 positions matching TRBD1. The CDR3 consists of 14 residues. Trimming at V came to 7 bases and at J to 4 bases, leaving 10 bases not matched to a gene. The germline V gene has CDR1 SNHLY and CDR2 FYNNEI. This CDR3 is CASMHRGETYEQYF. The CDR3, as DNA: TGTGCCAGCATGCACAGGGGCGAGACGTACGAGCAGTACTTC.

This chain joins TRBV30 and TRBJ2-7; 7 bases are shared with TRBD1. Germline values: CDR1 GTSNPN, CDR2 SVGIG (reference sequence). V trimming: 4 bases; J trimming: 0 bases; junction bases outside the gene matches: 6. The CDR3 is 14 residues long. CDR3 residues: CAWKQGPSSYEQYF. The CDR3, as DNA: TGTGCCTGGAAACAGGGGCCCAGCTCCTACGAGCAGTACTTC.

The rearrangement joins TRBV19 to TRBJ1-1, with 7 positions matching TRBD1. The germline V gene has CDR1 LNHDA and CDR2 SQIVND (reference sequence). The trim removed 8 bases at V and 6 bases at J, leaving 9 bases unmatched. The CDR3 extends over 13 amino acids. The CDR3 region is CASLRDRLSEAFF. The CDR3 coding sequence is TGTGCCAGTTTGCGGGACAGACTTTCTGAAGCTTTCTTT.

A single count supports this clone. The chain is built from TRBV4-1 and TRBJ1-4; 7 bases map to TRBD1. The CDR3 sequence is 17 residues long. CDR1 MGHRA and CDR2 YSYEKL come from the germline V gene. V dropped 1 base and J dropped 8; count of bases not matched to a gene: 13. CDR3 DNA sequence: TGCGCCAGCAGCCAAGGGGACAGCGGTATCTATGCGGAAAAACTGTTTTTT. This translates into CASSQGDSGIYAEKLFF.

DNA of the CDR3: TGCGCCAGCAGCCAAGCCCCATTACTAGCGGGGGAGACAGATACGCAGTATTTT. It is translated as CASSQAPLLAGETDTQYF. The chain combines TRBV4-1 with TRBJ2-3; 11 bases are shared with TRBD2. With V trimmed by 1 base and J by 3 bases, 9 bases remained unmatched. Germline V CDR1 and CDR2: MGHRA, YSYEKL. This CDR3 spans 18 amino acids.

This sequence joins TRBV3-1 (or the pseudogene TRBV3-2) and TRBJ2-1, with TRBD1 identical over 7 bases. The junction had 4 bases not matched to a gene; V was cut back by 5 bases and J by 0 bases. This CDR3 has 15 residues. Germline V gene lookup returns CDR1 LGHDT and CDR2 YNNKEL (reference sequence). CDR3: CASSKGGISYNEQFF. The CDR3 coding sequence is TGTGCCAGCAGCAAAGGGGGCATCTCCTACAATGAGCAGTTCTTC.